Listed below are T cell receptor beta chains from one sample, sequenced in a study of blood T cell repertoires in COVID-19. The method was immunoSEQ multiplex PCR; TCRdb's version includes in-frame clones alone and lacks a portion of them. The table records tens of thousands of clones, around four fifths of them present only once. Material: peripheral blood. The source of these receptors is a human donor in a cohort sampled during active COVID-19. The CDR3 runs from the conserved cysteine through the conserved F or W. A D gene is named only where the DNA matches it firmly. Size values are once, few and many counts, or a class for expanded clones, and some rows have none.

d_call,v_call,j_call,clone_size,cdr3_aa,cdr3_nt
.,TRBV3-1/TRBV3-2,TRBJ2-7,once,CASSQDLTPREQYF,TGTGCCAGCAGCCAAGACCTTACCCCGAGAGAGCAGTACTTC
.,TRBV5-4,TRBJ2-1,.,CAGNDRSSYNEQFF,TGTGCCGGAAACGACAGGAGCTCCTACAATGAGCAGTTCTTC
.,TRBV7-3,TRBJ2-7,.,CASSGDGYEQYF,TGTGCCAGCAGCGGAGACGGGTACGAGCAGTACTTC
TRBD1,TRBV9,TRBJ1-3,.,CASTQSTGAGNTIYF,TGTGCCAGCACCCAATCCACAGGGGCTGGAAACACCATATATTTT
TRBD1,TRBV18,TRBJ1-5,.,CASSPDRGLGQPQHF,TGTGCCAGCTCACCGGACAGGGGGCTTGGTCAGCCCCAGCATTTT
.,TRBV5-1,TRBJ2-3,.,CASRVSGSVTDTQYF,TGCGCCAGCAGGGTATCGGGTAGTGTCACAGATACGCAGTATTTT
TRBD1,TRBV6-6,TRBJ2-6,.,CASSPGQGATGANVLTF,TGTGCCAGCAGTCCGGGACAGGGGGCTACTGGGGCCAACGTCCTGACTTTC
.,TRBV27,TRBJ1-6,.,CASSKGGQVGGNSPLHF,TGTGCCAGCAGCAAAGGAGGGCAGGTGGGAGGAAATTCACCCCTCCACTTT
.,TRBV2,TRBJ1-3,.,CASSGNRRMSSGNTIYF,TGTGCCAGCAGCGGGAACAGAAGGATGTCCTCTGGAAACACCATATATTTT
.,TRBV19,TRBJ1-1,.,CASNPQQRNTEAFF,TGTGCCAGTAACCCCCAACAGAGGAACACTGAAGCTTTCTTT
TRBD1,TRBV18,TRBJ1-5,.,CASSRDRDDQPQHF,TGTGCCAGCTCACGGGACAGGGACGATCAGCCCCAGCATTTT
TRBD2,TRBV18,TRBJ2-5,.,CASSPRSSGQETQYF,TGTGCCAGCTCCCCGAGAAGTAGCGGGCAAGAGACCCAGTACTTC
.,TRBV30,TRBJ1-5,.,CAWSVESDQPQHF,TGTGCCTGGAGTGTAGAGAGTGATCAGCCCCAGCATTTT
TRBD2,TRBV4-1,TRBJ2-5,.,CASSQAPGGTRSVTQYF,TGCGCCAGCAGCCAAGCCCCCGGAGGGACTAGAAGTGTGACCCAGTACTTC
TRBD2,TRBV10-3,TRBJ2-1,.,CAISEFGTSGTNEFF,TGTGCCATCAGTGAGTTTGGGACTAGCGGGACTAACGAGTTCTTC
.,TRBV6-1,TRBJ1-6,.,CASSESTGLSSYNSPLHF,TGTGCCAGCAGTGAAAGTACAGGGTTGAGCTCCTATAATTCACCCCTCCACTTT
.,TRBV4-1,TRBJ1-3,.,CASSQGRGYSGNTIYF,TGCGCCAGCAGCCAAGGGAGGGGATACTCTGGAAACACCATATATTTT
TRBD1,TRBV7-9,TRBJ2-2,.,CASSFGGQGRTGELFF,TGTGCCAGCAGCTTCGGCGGACAGGGCCGCACCGGGGAGCTGTTTTTT
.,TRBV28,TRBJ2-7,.,CASSYYYEQYF,TGTGCCAGCAGTTACTACTACGAGCAGTACTTC
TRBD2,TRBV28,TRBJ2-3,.,CASSFISGDRDPTDTQYF,TGTGCCAGCAGTTTTATTAGCGGGGATAGGGATCCCACAGATACGCAGTATTTT
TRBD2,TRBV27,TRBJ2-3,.,CASSRTRITDTQYF,TGTGCCAGCAGTCGGACTAGGATTACAGATACGCAGTATTTT
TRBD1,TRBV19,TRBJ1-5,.,CATNRDRNQPQHF,TGTGCCACCAACCGGGACAGAAATCAGCCCCAGCATTTT
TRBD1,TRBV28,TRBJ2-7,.,CATQGAYEQYF,TGTGCCACCCAGGGGGCATACGAGCAGTACTTC
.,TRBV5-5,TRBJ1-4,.,CASSFGGADEKLFF,TGTGCCAGCAGCTTTGGCGGAGCGGATGAAAAACTGTTTTTT
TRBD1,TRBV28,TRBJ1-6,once,CASSPGTVNSPLHF,TGTGCCAGCAGTCCCGGGACAGTCAATTCACCCCTCCACTTT
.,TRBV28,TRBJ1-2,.,CASSFLDGYTF,TGTGCCAGCAGTTTTCTCGATGGCTACACCTTC
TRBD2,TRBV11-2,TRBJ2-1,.,CASSLFAAGSDNEQFF,TGTGCCAGCAGCTTATTTGCAGCGGGGTCAGACAATGAGCAGTTCTTC
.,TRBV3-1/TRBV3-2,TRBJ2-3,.,CASSQRQSTDTQYF,TGTGCCAGCAGCCAAAGACAGAGCACAGATACGCAGTATTTT
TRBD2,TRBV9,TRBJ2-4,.,CASSATSGGPISSKNIQYF,TGTGCCAGCAGCGCGACTAGCGGGGGACCTATCTCTTCCAAAAACATTCAGTACTTC
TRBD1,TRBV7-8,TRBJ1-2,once,CASSPRDRRGVNYGYTF,TGTGCCAGCAGCCCGCGGGACAGAAGGGGGGTAAACTATGGCTACACCTTC
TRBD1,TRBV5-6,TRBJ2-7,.,CASSFKGQGYEQYF,TGTGCCAGCAGCTTCAAGGGACAGGGCTACGAGCAGTACTTC
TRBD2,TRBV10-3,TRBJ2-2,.,CAIRGGATGELFF,TGTGCCATCCGGGGGGGCGCGACCGGGGAGCTGTTTTTT
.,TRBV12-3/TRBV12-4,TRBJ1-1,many,CASSTGPEAFF,TGTGCCAGCAGTACAGGCCCTGAAGCTTTCTTT
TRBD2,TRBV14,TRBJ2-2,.,CASSPTSGTTGELFF,TGTGCCAGCAGCCCGACTAGCGGAACCACCGGGGAGCTGTTTTTT
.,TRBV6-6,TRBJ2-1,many,CASSPGDSYNEQFF,TGTGCCAGCAGTCCCGGGGACTCCTACAATGAGCAGTTCTTC
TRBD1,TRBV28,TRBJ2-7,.,CASSEGQDFSEQYF,TGTGCCAGCAGTGAGGGACAGGATTTTTCCGAGCAGTACTTC
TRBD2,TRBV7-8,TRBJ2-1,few,CASSFSSGPYSYNEQFF,TGTGCCAGCAGCTTTTCTAGCGGACCATACTCCTACAATGAGCAGTTCTTC
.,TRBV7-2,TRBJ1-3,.,CASSAGPSGNTIYF,TGTGCCAGCAGCGCAGGCCCCTCTGGAAACACCATATATTTT
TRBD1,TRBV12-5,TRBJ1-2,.,CASGLGINRGYGYTF,TGTGCTAGTGGTTTGGGCATCAACAGGGGCTATGGCTACACCTTC
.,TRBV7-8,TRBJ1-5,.,CASSLAFGRVNQPQHF,TGTGCCAGCAGCTTAGCGTTCGGCAGGGTCAACCAGCCCCAGCATTTT
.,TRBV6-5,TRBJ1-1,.,CASSYGGVNTEAFF,TGTGCCAGCAGTTACGGAGGTGTGAACACTGAAGCTTTCTTT
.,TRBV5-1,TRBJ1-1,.,CASSVDSLNTEAFF,TGCGCCAGCAGCGTGGACAGTCTGAACACTGAAGCTTTCTTT
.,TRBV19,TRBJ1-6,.,CASRTGQNSPLHF,TGTGCCAGTAGGACAGGTCAGAATTCACCCCTCCACTTT
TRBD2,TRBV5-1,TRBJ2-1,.,CASSYGGSLYNEQFF,TGCGCCAGCAGTTACGGGGGGTCCCTCTACAATGAGCAGTTCTTC
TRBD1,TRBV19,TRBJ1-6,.,CATRPGGQNNSPLHF,TGTGCCACACGCCCAGGGGGACAGAATAATTCACCCCTCCACTTT